This TCR beta chain was sequenced during a study of T-cell memory formation after mild COVID-19. This clonotype was seen a few times. There are 13 residues in the CDR3. Germline V gene sequence: CDR1 SGHRS, CDR2 YFSETQ. The ends were cut back, 0 bases at V and 4 bases at J, with 8 bases in the middle. TCRdb re-derived calls from the 5' RACE reads in MiXCR, one entry per CDR3 protein. Here the sample spans roughly 600,000 distinct CDR3 sequences, roughly 17% being singletons. Sequences were obtained from PBMCs or a T cell subset sorted from them (not recorded which). J is TRBJ2-7 and V is TRBV5-1, with D uncertain. The TCR was taken from an adult woman who had mild COVID-19 (a few samples of this study predate the infection). Cell type and time point are not known. CDR3 region: CASSLDPRYEQYF. DNA of the CDR3: TGCGCCAGCAGCTTGGATCCTCGGTACGAGCAGTACTTC.